Shown below are 29 T cell receptor beta chains from a single sample sequenced in a study of identical twins. TCRdb re-derived calls from the 5' RACE reads in MiXCR, one entry per CDR3 protein. The sample comprises about 340,000 distinct CDR3 sequences, about 12% of which are singletons, and 6% to 9% rests with the top ten. The same sample was also used in a study of yellow fever vaccine responses in identical twins.

Sequenced input: CD8+ T cells sorted from blood. Receptor source: a woman younger than 35 in good health.

This clonotype came up a few times. Sequence at one end of the junction differs from germline and may be a read error. This chain links TRBV4-1 with TRBJ2-1, with 9 bases fitting TRBD2. Germline CDR1 reads MGHRA; CDR2 reads YSYEKL. CDR3 size: 15 residues. The CDR3 sequence: CASRQAGGPYNEQFF. DNA for the CDR3: TGCGCCAGCAGGCAAGCGGGGGGTCCCTACAATGAGCAGTTCTTC.

The V call is TRBV14, the J call TRBJ2-1, with D possibly being TRBD1 (5 bases). Trimming cost V 0 bases and J 4 bases, with 16 bases left between them. The V gene's germline CDR1 is SGHDN and CDR2 FVKESK. This CDR3 is built from 17 residues. The CDR3 reads CASSQEVWGEYYNEQFF. The CDR3 nucleotides are TGTGCCAGCAGCCAAGAAGTCTGGGGCGAATATTACAATGAGCAGTTCTTC.

This clonotype has ten or more counts. The chain employs TRBV5-1 and TRBJ2-1, with D uncertain. The CDR3 contains 13 residues. The germline CDR1 and CDR2 sequences are SGHRS and YFSETQ. Trimming took off 0 bases at V and 10 bases at J, with 11 bases between the two ends. This CDR3 reads CASSLVGFREQFF. CDR3 coding DNA: TGCGCCAGCAGCTTGGTTGGTTTCCGCGAGCAGTTCTTC. The variable domain in full, with the rest retrieved from reference TRBV5-1 and TRBJ2-1, is KAGVTQTPRYLIKTRGQQVTLSCSPISGHRSVSWYQQTPGQGLQFLFEYFSETQRNKGNFPGRFSGRQFSNSRSEMNVSTLELGDSALYLCASSLVGFREQFFGPGTRLTVL.

There are many counts of this clonotype. The chain combines TRBV7-2 with TRBJ2-4; tentatively, D is TRBD1 (5 bases). Per the germline V gene, CDR1 is SGHTA and CDR2 is FQGNSA. CDR3 length: 15 residues. The V end lost 5 bases, the J end lost 5 bases, and 16 bases lay between the germline ends. The CDR3 loop reads CASSKLQESQNIQYF. The CDR3 region has the DNA TGTGCCAGCAGCAAATTACAGGAATCCCAAAACATTCAGTACTTC.

This clonotype was found a few times. The chain couples TRBV11-2 to TRBJ2-7; 8 positions match TRBD2. V trimming: 0 bases; J trimming: 0 bases; junction bases outside the gene matches: 4. The V gene's germline CDR1 is SGHAT and CDR2 FQNNGV. This CDR3 spans 16 amino acids. In nucleotides, the CDR3 is TGTGCCAGCAGCTTAGAATACAGCGGGGGCTCCTACGAGCAGTACGTC. This sequence encodes CASSLEYSGGSYEQYV.

This clonotype was observed at least ten times. The chain couples TRBV5-5 to TRBJ2-1; 9 bases match TRBD1. V shed 2 bases, J shed 9 bases, and the junction held 12 bases outside the gene matches. Germline CDR1 and CDR2: SGHKS and YYEKEE (reference sequence). There are 16 residues in the CDR3. CDR3 bases: TGTGCCAGCAGCTTTGGGTTCGGGACAGGGATCGGTGAGCAGTTCTTC. Translating it yields CASSFGFGTGIGEQFF.

V usage is TRBV7-9 and J usage is TRBJ2-7; tentatively, D is TRBD1 (5 bases). Germline loops: CDR1 SEHNR, CDR2 FQNEAQ (reference sequence). Deletions cut 0 bases from V and 6 bases from J, with 9 bases between. The CDR3 extends over 13 amino acids. The CDR3 is CASSLAGPREQYV. The CDR3 DNA follows: TGTGCCAGCAGCTTAGCGGGGCCCCGCGAGCAGTACGTC.

This clonotype has a handful of counts. The chain is built from TRBV14 and TRBJ2-3; 16 nucleotides match TRBD2. This CDR3 region has 17 residues. Germline CDR1 is SGHDN and CDR2 is FVKESK. V trimming: 3 bases; J trimming: 4 bases; junction bases outside the gene matches: 4. The chain's CDR3 is CASSHGTSGRAADTQYF. The CDR3 DNA reads as TGTGCCAGCAGCCATGGGACTAGCGGGAGGGCCGCAGATACGCAGTATTTT.

The V call is TRBV3-1, the J call TRBJ2-2, with 7 positions matching TRBD1. This CDR3 comprises 18 residues. CDR1 is LGHDT, CDR2 YNNKEL, per germline (reference sequence). V lost 4 bases, J lost 2 bases, and 13 bases stayed unmatched. The CDR3 DNA reads as TGTGCCAGCAGCCCCCCGGGGACAGAATCTATAAACACCGGGGAGCTGTTTTTT. Protein product: CASSPPGTESINTGELFF.

The genes are TRBV10-1 and TRBJ2-7, with TRBD2 matching 8 bases. The length of the CDR3 is 16 residues. In germline, CDR1 is WNHNN, CDR2 SYGVQD (reference sequence). V was clipped by 3 bases and J by 2 bases; unmatched bases: 9. DNA for the CDR3: TGCGCCAGCAGTGATTCTGTGACTAGCGTTCCCTACGAGCAGTACTTC. This gives the protein CASSDSVTSVPYEQYF.

V usage is TRBV12-5 and J usage is TRBJ2-1; 8 bases agree with TRBD2. Trimming at V came to 6 bases and at J to 6 bases, leaving 7 bases not matched to a gene. This CDR3 comprises 14 residues. Germline CDR1 reads LGHNT; CDR2 reads FRNRAP. In nucleotides, the CDR3 is TGTGCTAGTGGCGGGGGGGGAGCGGGCAATGAGCAGTTCTTC. Its protein product is CASGGGGAGNEQFF.

V gene TRBV5-6 combines with J gene TRBJ1-4, with D possibly being TRBD1 (5 bases). CDR1 is SGHDT and CDR2 is YYEEEE in the germline V gene. The CDR3 is made up of 19 amino acids. With 3 bases removed from V and 0 bases from J, the gap between germline ends came to 21 bases. CDR3 residues: CASSSGGATTPSTNEKLFF. The CDR3 coding sequence is TGTGCCAGCAGCTCAGGAGGGGCCACAACGCCTTCAACTAATGAAAAACTGTTTTTT.

The chain couples TRBV6-2 or TRBV6-3 to TRBJ2-7; D remains unclear. This CDR3 has 12 amino acids. Germline-derived CDR1 and CDR2 are MNHEY and SVGEGT. V lost 7 bases, J lost 0 bases, and 7 bases lay in between. The CDR3 loop reads CASTGNSYEQYV. Here the CDR3 DNA reads TGTGCCAGCACAGGCAACTCCTACGAGCAGTACGTC.

The V call is TRBV5-6, the J call TRBJ2-2, with D unresolved. Germline values: CDR1 SGHDT, CDR2 YYEEEE. Trimming shortened V by 5 bases and J by 3 bases, and 11 bases separated the two germline ends. There are 14 residues in the CDR3. The CDR3 bases are TGTGCCAGCAGATCTGGATTTTACACCGGGGAGCTGTTTTTT. Residues: CASRSGFYTGELFF.

The rearrangement uses TRBV4-1 and TRBJ2-2, with D perhaps matching TRBD2 (5 bases). Germline assignment: CDR1 MGHRA and CDR2 YSYEKL. Trimming removed 1 base from V and 6 bases from J, with 15 bases in between. There are 16 residues in the CDR3. CDR3 sequence (DNA): TGCGCCAGCAGCCAAGGGCTCGGCCTAGCTCCCGGGGAGCTGTTTTTT. Its translation is CASSQGLGLAPGELFF.

This clonotype has only a few counts. This chain joins TRBV12-3 or TRBV12-4 and TRBJ2-2, with TRBD2 matching over 12 bases. The CDR3 totals 16 residues. With V trimmed by 6 bases and J by 5 bases, 7 bases remained unmatched. The CDR3 reads CASSLELAGGTGELFF. CDR3 nucleotide sequence: TGTGCCAGCAGCCTCGAACTAGCGGGAGGAACCGGGGAGCTGTTTTTT.

This clonotype showed up many times. V and J are TRBV10-1 and TRBJ2-1; D is undetermined. The CDR3 runs 14 residues. Germline V gene data show CDR1 as WNHNN and CDR2 as SYGVQD (reference sequence). Trimming removed 8 bases at V and 4 bases at J, with 15 bases between. The CDR3 DNA reads TGCGCCAGCTCTACTTCCATGGAATACAATGAGCAGTTCTTC. Its protein product is CASSTSMEYNEQFF.

This clonotype was seen a few times. This chain connects TRBV9 to TRBJ2-7; no firm D call. Germline V lookup: CDR1 SGDLS, CDR2 YYNGEE. Trimming took 7 bases from V and 3 from J, leaving 14 bases between them. The CDR3 totals 13 residues. The DNA for the CDR3 is TGTGCCAGCGGGCCCCGGATGGACTACGAGCAGTACTTC. This codes for CASGPRMDYEQYF.

The chain combines TRBV7-9 with TRBJ2-5; a weak D match, TRBD2 (5 bases). The CDR3 has 12 residues. The V gene's germline CDR1 is SEHNR and CDR2 FQNEAQ (reference sequence). The germline V and J ends were trimmed by 8 bases and 4 bases, with 11 bases remaining between them. The CDR3 spells CASVRGRETQYF. The CDR3 nucleotides are TGTGCCAGCGTCCGGGGTAGAGAGACCCAGTACTTC.

This clonotype was recorded a few times. The rearrangement uses TRBV7-8 and TRBJ2-1; a possible D gene is TRBD2 (8 bases). Per germline, CDR1 SGHVS and CDR2 FQNEAQ. Trimming pared 5 bases from V and 2 bases from J, leaving 22 bases between. The CDR3 consists of 18 residues. CDR3 sequence reads: CASSPKRQGLEAYNEQFF. The CDR3, as DNA: TGTGCCAGCAGCCCTAAACGACAGGGACTAGAGGCCTACAATGAGCAGTTCTTC.

The rearrangement uses TRBV28 and TRBJ2-6; the D gene is possibly TRBD1 (6 bases). The CDR3 covers 15 residues. CDR1 is MDHEN and CDR2 is SYDVKM in the germline V gene. Trimming removed 6 bases from V and 6 bases from J, with 15 bases in between. The CDR3 DNA follows: TGTGCCAGCAGGCCAACCACAGGGACGGCCAACGTCCTGACTTTC. Translating it yields CASRPTTGTANVLTF.

In this sample, this clonotype turned up a few times. This rearrangement joins TRBV7-9 to TRBJ1-6, with D possibly matching TRBD1 (6 bases). This CDR3 region has 14 residues. Per germline, CDR1 SEHNR and CDR2 FQNEAQ (reference sequence). V shed 10 bases and J shed 10 bases, with 20 bases lying between them. This CDR3 reads CAIPPVGGGSPLHF. The CDR3 DNA reads as TGTGCCATCCCACCGGTGGGGGGGGGCTCACCCCTCCACTTT.

This clonotype was detected a few times. The chain carries TRBV5-4 and TRBJ2-7, with D uncertain. V was shortened by 4 bases and J by 2 bases, with 10 bases between the two germline ends. In germline, CDR1 is SGHNT, CDR2 YYREEE (reference sequence). The CDR3 contains 13 residues. The CDR3 DNA follows: TGTGCCAGCAGCGAAGGCCAGACCTACGAGCAGTACGTC. This encodes CASSEGQTYEQYV.

The chain is built from TRBV5-1 and TRBJ1-4; D gene ambiguous. Trimming stripped 0 bases from V and 6 bases from J, with 9 bases between. CDR1 SGHRS and CDR2 YFSETQ come from the germline V gene. The CDR3 extends over 14 amino acids. CDR3 sequence: CASSLDGYDEKLFF. The DNA for the CDR3 is TGCGCCAGCAGCTTGGATGGTTACGATGAAAAACTGTTTTTT.

The chain employs TRBV19 and TRBJ2-1, with D perhaps matching TRBD2 (7 bases). V lost 3 bases, J lost 6 bases, and 15 bases lay in between. The CDR3 is 15 residues long. Germline V CDR1 and CDR2: LNHDA, SQIVND (reference sequence). The CDR3 DNA reads as TGTGCCAGTAGTATCGGCGGGGGCCCCCTCAATGAGCAGTTCTTC. Translated, it gives CASSIGGGPLNEQFF.

This clonotype came up a few times. The rearrangement uses TRBV27 and TRBJ2-3, with a weak D call TRBD1 (5 bases). The CDR3 runs to 13 residues. V lost 3 bases and J 6 bases, leaving 10 bases between the germline ends. Per germline, CDR1 MNHEY and CDR2 SMNVEV (reference sequence). CDR3 bases: TGTGCCAGCAGTTTCCCCAACAGGGATACGCAGTATTTT. Translating gives CASSFPNRDTQYF.

The chain is built from TRBV5-6 and TRBJ2-4, with a weak D call TRBD2 (5 bases). Trimming left V 4 bases short and J 3 bases short, with 11 bases between. Germline V gene lookup returns CDR1 SGHDT and CDR2 YYEEEE. This CDR3 has 14 residues. Here the CDR3 DNA reads TGTGCCAGCAGCGTCGACCGGGGCAAAAACATTCAGTACTTC. Amino acids: CASSVDRGKNIQYF.

This clonotype was observed a single time. The genes are TRBV19 and TRBJ2-1, with unresolved D. The CDR3 has 16 residues. The germline V and J ends were trimmed by 4 bases and 0 bases, with 13 bases remaining between them. Per the germline V gene, CDR1 is LNHDA and CDR2 is SQIVND (reference sequence). The CDR3 is CASSTRDWSSYNEQFF. The CDR3 DNA reads TGTGCCAGTAGTACCCGCGACTGGAGCTCCTACAATGAGCAGTTCTTC.

A few counts support this clonotype. V is TRBV24-1 and J is TRBJ1-2, with 7 nucleotides matching TRBD1. Germline loops: CDR1 KGHDR, CDR2 SFDVKD. The CDR3 is 14 amino acids. The V and J ends lost 7 bases and 0 bases, in that order; junction bases with no gene match: 4. CDR3 residues: CATSDRVANYGYTF. The CDR3 bases are TGTGCCACCAGCGACAGGGTGGCTAACTATGGCTACACCTTC.